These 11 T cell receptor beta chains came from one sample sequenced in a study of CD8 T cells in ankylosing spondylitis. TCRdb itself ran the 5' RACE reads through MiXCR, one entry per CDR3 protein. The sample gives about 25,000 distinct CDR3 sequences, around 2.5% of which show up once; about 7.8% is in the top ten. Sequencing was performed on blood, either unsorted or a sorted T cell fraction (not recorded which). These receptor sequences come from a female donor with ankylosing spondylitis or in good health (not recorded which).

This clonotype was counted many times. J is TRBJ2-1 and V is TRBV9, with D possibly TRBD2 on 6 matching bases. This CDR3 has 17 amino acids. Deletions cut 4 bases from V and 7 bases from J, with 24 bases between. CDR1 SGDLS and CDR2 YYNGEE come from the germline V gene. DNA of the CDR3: TGTGCCAGCAGCATAGGGGTAGGACTACCTCTTAGGAATGAGCAGTTCTTC. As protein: CASSIGVGLPLRNEQFF.

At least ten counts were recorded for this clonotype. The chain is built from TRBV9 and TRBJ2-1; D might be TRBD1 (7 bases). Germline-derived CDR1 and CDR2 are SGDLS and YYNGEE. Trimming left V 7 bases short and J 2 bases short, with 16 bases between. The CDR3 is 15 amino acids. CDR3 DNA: TGTGCCAGCGCGACCCAGGGGGAGGCCTACAATGAGCAGTTCTTC. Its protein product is CASATQGEAYNEQFF. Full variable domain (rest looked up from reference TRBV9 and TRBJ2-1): DSGVTQTPKHLITATGQRVTLRCSPRSGDLSVYWYQQSLDQGLQFLIQYYNGEERAKGNILERFSAQQFPDLHSELNLSSLELGDSALYFCASATQGEAYNEQFFGPGTRLTVL.

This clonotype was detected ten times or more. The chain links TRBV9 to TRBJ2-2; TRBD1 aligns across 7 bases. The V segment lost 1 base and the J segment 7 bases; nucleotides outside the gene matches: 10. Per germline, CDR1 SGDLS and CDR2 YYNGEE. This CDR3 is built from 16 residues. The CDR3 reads CASSVTPSQGDGELFF. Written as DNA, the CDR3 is TGTGCCAGCAGCGTAACTCCATCGCAGGGGGACGGGGAGCTGTTTTTT.

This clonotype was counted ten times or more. The CDR3 loop is CASSPGWGQDTYEQYF. The CDR3 region has the DNA TGTGCCAGCAGCCCCGGGTGGGGACAGGACACCTACGAGCAGTACTTC. This chain connects TRBV9 to TRBJ2-7, with TRBD1 identical over 8 bases. Trimming removed 4 bases from V and 2 bases from J; junction bases left unmatched: 11. The CDR3 is made up of 16 amino acids. Germline loops: CDR1 SGDLS, CDR2 YYNGEE.

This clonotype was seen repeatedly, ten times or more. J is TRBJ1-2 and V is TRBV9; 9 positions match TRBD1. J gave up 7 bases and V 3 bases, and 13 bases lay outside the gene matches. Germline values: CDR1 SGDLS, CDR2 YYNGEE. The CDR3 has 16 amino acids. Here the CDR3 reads CASSAEFSGQGGGYTF. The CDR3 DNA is TGTGCCAGCAGCGCCGAGTTTTCGGGACAGGGCGGTGGCTACACCTTC.

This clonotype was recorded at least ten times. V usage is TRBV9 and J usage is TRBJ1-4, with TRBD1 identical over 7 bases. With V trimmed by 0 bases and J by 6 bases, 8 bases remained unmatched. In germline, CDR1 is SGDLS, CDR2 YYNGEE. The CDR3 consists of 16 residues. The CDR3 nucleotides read TGTGCCAGCAGCGTAGGTCTTGGAGGGGGCGATGAAAAACTGTTTTTT. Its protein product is CASSVGLGGGDEKLFF.

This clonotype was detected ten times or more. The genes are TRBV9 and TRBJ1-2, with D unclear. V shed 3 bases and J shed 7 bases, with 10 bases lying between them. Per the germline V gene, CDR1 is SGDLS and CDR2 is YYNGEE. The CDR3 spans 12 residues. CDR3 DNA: TGTGCCAGCAGCGGACCATATACTGGCTACACCTTC. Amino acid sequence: CASSGPYTGYTF.

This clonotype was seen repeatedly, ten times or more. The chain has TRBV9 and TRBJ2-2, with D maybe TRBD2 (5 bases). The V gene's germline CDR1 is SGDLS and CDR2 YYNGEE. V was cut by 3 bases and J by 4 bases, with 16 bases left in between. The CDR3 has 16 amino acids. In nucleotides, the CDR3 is TGTGCCAGCAGCGCCGGGGATAGGCCCACCACCGGGGAGCTGTTTTTT. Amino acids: CASSAGDRPTTGELFF.

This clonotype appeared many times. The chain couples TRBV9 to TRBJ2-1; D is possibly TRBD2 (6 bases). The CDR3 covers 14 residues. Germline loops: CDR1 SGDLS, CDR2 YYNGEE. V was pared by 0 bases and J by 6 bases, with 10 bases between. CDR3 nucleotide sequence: TGTGCCAGCAGCGTAGAAATTAGCGGCAATGAGCAGTTCTTC. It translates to CASSVEISGNEQFF.

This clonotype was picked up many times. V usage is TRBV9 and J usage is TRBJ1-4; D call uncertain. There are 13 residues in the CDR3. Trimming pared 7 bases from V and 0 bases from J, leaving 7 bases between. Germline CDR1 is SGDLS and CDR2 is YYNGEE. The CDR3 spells CASGGPTNEKLFF. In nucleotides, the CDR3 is TGTGCCAGCGGTGGCCCAACTAATGAAAAACTGTTTTTT. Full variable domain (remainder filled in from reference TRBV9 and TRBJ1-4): DSGVTQTPKHLITATGQRVTLRCSPRSGDLSVYWYQQSLDQGLQFLIQYYNGEERAKGNILERFSAQQFPDLHSELNLSSLELGDSALYFCASGGPTNEKLFFGSGTQLSVL.

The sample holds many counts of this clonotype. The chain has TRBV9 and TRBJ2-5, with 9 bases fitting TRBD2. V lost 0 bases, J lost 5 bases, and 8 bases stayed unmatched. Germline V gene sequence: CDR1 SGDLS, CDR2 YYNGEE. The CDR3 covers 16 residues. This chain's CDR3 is CASSVGIAGVRETQYF. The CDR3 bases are TGTGCCAGCAGCGTAGGAATAGCGGGAGTTCGGGAGACCCAGTACTTC. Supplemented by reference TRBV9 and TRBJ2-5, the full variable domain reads DSGVTQTPKHLITATGQRVTLRCSPRSGDLSVYWYQQSLDQGLQFLIQYYNGEERAKGNILERFSAQQFPDLHSELNLSSLELGDSALYFCASSVGIAGVRETQYFGPGTRLLVL.